The clone carrying this T cell receptor (beta chain) turned up a few times. This record comes from a study of identical twins. MiXCR was run by TCRdb on the 5' RACE reads, yielding one entry per CDR3 protein. The profile shows under 300,000 distinct CDR3 sequences, 6.5% of them singletons. Germline CDR1 and CDR2: MNHNS and SASEGT. This CDR3 has 13 residues. Deletions cut 5 bases from V and 6 bases from J, with 11 bases between. The sample was also linked to a second study, of T cells expressing NK-cell markers.

This rearrangement joins TRBV6-1 to TRBJ2-1, with TRBD2 as a possible D gene (6 bases). Specimen: CD8+ T cells sorted from blood. The receptor's source is a woman between 18 and 30 years old in good health. The CDR3 here is CASSLGLSNEQFF. For the CDR3, the DNA is TGTGCCAGCAGTCTGGGACTCAGCAATGAGCAGTTCTTC.